This T cell receptor (beta chain) was sequenced during a study of radiotherapy plus CTLA-4 blockade in lung cancer (dated by TCRdb to the late 2010s). In terms of the full investigation: Objective responses occurred in roughly 19% of enrolled patients, and just over 30% achieved disease control. Overall study outcomes, separate from this receptor: After treatment with radiotherapy and ipilimumab, TCR clones that came from tumors expanded in the peripheral blood. Increased serum interferon-beta after radiation, together with early dynamic changes in blood T cell clones, were reported to be the strongest predictors of response.

Worth noting for this clone: The antigen it binds to is not known. Within one base of it there is no much larger clone, and no base qualities were kept.

Library prep was done by the immunoSEQ multiplex PCR assay. In TCRdb, the immuneACCESS table is reduced to in-frame sequences with V and J assigned. These tables do not hold every clone; where another copy was compared, an unresolved V gene accounts for under half, and the others remain unexplained. This sample is represented by around 80,000 clones; roughly four fifths of them were singletons. The leading ten clones occupy roughly 0.82% of the sample. V loses 0 bases of germline sequence and J loses 6 bases, and the interval between the two ends is 10 bases. Including the terminal cysteine and phenylalanine, the CDR3 comprises 13 residues. This entry keeps only the CDR3 DNA: 39 bases, framed from base 1. From the germline V gene, CDR1 is SGDLS and CDR2 is YYNGEE. The study evaluated CTLA-4 blockade (ipilimumab) given together with focal radiation therapy in patients who had chemo-refractory metastatic non-small-cell lung cancer.

The V and J genes are TRBV9 and TRBJ2-7; TRBD1 could be the D gene, as 6 bases match. This TCR came from a human donor with non-small cell lung cancer who had stable disease on radiotherapy plus ipilimumab. This material consisted of peripheral blood, taken from a patient treated with radiotherapy plus ipilimumab. The DNA sequence is as follows: TGTGCCAGCAGCGTAGGGGGGCAGAGCGAGCAGTACTTC. Its protein is CASSVGGQSEQYF.